These T cell receptor beta chains were read from a single sample in a study of blood T cell repertoires in COVID-19. Data came from immunoSEQ multiplex PCR; TCRdb stores just in-frame clones and leaves some out. The table records 150,000 to 200,000 clones, 75% to 85% of them present only once. The specimen was peripheral blood. Every receptor here comes from a human donor in a cohort sampled during active COVID-19. CDR3s include the opening cysteine and the closing phenylalanine or tryptophan. A D gene is named only where the DNA matches it firmly. Not all rows give a size; the values are once, few, many and, for expanded clones, a class.

>-|TRBD1|TRBV29-1|TRBJ1-2
CSVEDRRIVGTGEDFNYGYTF
TGCAGCGTTGAAGATCGGCGTATCGTGGGGACAGGGGAGGATTTTAACTATGGCTACACCTTC
>-|-|TRBV5-1|TRBJ2-5
CASSLPPEETQYF
TGCGCCAGCAGCTTGCCCCCAGAAGAGACCCAGTACTTC
>once|-|TRBV19|TRBJ2-2
CASSKGGTGELFF
TGTGCCAGTAGTAAAGGGGGCACCGGGGAGCTGTTTTTT
>-|TRBD2|TRBV7-9|TRBJ2-5
CASSSGLAGGQETQYF
TGTGCCAGCAGCTCAGGACTAGCGGGAGGTCAAGAGACCCAGTACTTC
>-|-|TRBV15|TRBJ2-7
CATSRDPTGIIYEQYF
TGTGCCACCAGCAGAGACCCGACAGGAATCATCTACGAGCAGTACTTC
>-|TRBD1|TRBV11-3|TRBJ2-1
CASSMTGDEQFF
TGTGCCAGCAGCATGACAGGGGATGAGCAGTTCTTC
>-|TRBD2|TRBV7-9|TRBJ2-4
CASSPSGRKNIQYF
TGTGCCAGCAGCCCGAGCGGGAGGAAAAACATTCAGTACTTC
>once|-|TRBV5-1|TRBJ2-4
CASSPGQPKNIQYF
TGCGCCAGCAGCCCCGGACAGCCCAAAAACATTCAGTACTTC
>-|-|TRBV27|TRBJ2-3
CATTVRQATSTDTQYF
TGTGCCACCACCGTGCGCCAGGCCACTAGCACAGATACGCAGTATTTT
>-|-|TRBV24-1|TRBJ1-2
CATSDPTSSGGKDGYTF
TGTGCCACCAGTGATCCCACTTCGTCTGGAGGGAAGGATGGCTACACCTTC
>few|-|TRBV15|TRBJ2-7
CATSRGGGREQYF
TGTGCCACCAGCAGAGGAGGGGGAAGGGAGCAGTACTTC
>once|TRBD2|TRBV19|TRBJ2-5
CASSIGGGGGRAMETQYF
TGTGCCAGTAGTATAGGAGGAGGGGGCGGGAGGGCCATGGAGACCCAGTACTTC
>-|-|TRBV27|TRBJ2-7
CASSFRGRYEQYF
TGTGCCAGCAGTTTCCGCGGAAGGTACGAGCAGTACTTC
>-|TRBD2|TRBV6-2/TRBV6-3|TRBJ2-2
CASSQRTSVGELFF
TGTGCCAGCAGTCAACGGACTAGTGTAGGGGAGCTGTTTTTT
>-|-|TRBV2|TRBJ1-2
CASSAGFSYGYTF
TGTGCCAGCAGTGCAGGGTTTAGCTATGGCTACACCTTC
>once|TRBD1|TRBV5-1|TRBJ1-2
CASSYSGGADYGYTF
TGCGCCAGCAGCTATTCAGGGGGCGCCGACTATGGCTACACCTTC
>-|TRBD1|TRBV3-1/TRBV3-2|TRBJ2-2
CASSRKLGGSGELFF
TGTGCCAGCAGCCGGAAGCTAGGGGGCTCCGGGGAGCTGTTTTTT
>-|-|TRBV11-3|TRBJ2-5
CASSPGWGETQETQYF
TGTGCCAGCAGCCCTGGATGGGGGGAGACCCAAGAGACCCAGTACTTC
>-|TRBD1|TRBV2|TRBJ1-4
CASSEVGQGGEKLFF
TGTGCCAGCAGTGAAGTGGGACAGGGAGGTGAAAAACTGTTTTTT
>-|-|TRBV29-1|TRBJ2-5
CSVDGTRAAETQYF
TGCAGCGTTGACGGAACCAGGGCGGCTGAGACCCAGTACTTC
>-|TRBD2|TRBV7-9|TRBJ2-7
CASSHRLAEIPYEQYF
TGTGCCAGCAGCCACCGACTAGCGGAAATTCCCTACGAGCAGTACTTC
>-|-|TRBV13|TRBJ2-1
CASSIERNEQFF
TGTGCCAGCAGCATAGAGAGGAATGAGCAGTTCTTC
>few|TRBD1|TRBV5-4|TRBJ2-1
CASSRDRIYNEQFF
TGTGCCAGCAGCCGGGACAGGATCTACAATGAGCAGTTCTTC
>-|TRBD1|TRBV27|TRBJ2-2
CASTTRGRGTTGELFF
TGTGCCAGCACCACCAGGGGGCGCGGTACCACCGGGGAGCTGTTTTTT
>-|-|TRBV5-6|TRBJ2-7
CASSTGLTIYEQYF
TGTGCCAGCAGCACGGGACTTACTATCTACGAGCAGTACTTC
>few|TRBD1|TRBV3-1/TRBV3-2|TRBJ1-2
CASTERGRLDGYTF
TGTGCCAGCACCGAAAGGGGGCGGCTTGACGGCTACACCTTC
>-|-|TRBV6-5|TRBJ1-2
CASTQKGGDGYTF
TGTGCCAGCACGCAAAAGGGGGGGGATGGCTACACCTTC